These T cell receptor beta chains were read from a single sample in a study of blood T cell repertoires in COVID-19. Using immunoSEQ multiplex PCR, the repertoire was profiled, and TCRdb retains in-frame clones only, with some absent. The sample comprises 50,000 or so clones, 85% to 95% of which are singletons, and about 8.9% rests with the top ten. The sample was peripheral blood. The receptors were sampled from a woman older than 75 with acute or convalescent COVID-19. The CDR3 runs from the conserved cysteine through the conserved F or W. Each record gives: CDR3 protein, CDR3 DNA, CDR3 length, clone size, V gene, D gene, J gene. A D gene is named only where the DNA matches it firmly. Only part of the rows carry a size: once, few, many, or a class if the clone is expanded.

CDR3 protein: CASSLRAGSYNEQFF; CDR3 DNA: TGCGCCAGCAGCTTGAGAGCGGGATCGTACAATGAGCAGTTCTTC; CDR3 length: 15; clone size: .; V gene: TRBV5-1; D gene: TRBD2; J gene: TRBJ2-1
CDR3 protein: CASSQSYGGHQPQHF; CDR3 DNA: TGTGCCAGCAGCCAAAGTTACGGGGGGCATCAGCCCCAGCATTTT; CDR3 length: 15; clone size: .; V gene: TRBV5-5; D gene: .; J gene: TRBJ1-5
CDR3 protein: CASSLADTSTNEKLFF; CDR3 DNA: TGTGCCAGCAGCTTAGCAGATACCTCAACTAATGAAAAACTGTTTTTT; CDR3 length: 16; clone size: .; V gene: TRBV11-3; D gene: .; J gene: TRBJ1-4
CDR3 protein: CASSPRLAGVLEQFF; CDR3 DNA: TGTGCCAGCAGCCCCCGTTTAGCGGGAGTTCTTGAGCAGTTCTTC; CDR3 length: 15; clone size: .; V gene: TRBV7-4; D gene: TRBD2; J gene: TRBJ2-1
CDR3 protein: CASKRGGQETQYF; CDR3 DNA: TGTGCTTCTAAGAGGGGAGGGCAAGAGACCCAGTACTTC; CDR3 length: 13; clone size: .; V gene: TRBV6-5; D gene: TRBD2; J gene: TRBJ2-5
CDR3 protein: CASSGSDRGLKETQYF; CDR3 DNA: TGTGCCAGCAGTGGGTCGGACAGGGGGCTTAAAGAGACCCAGTACTTC; CDR3 length: 16; clone size: .; V gene: TRBV28; D gene: TRBD1; J gene: TRBJ2-5
CDR3 protein: CASSEGRGAGNQPQHF; CDR3 DNA: TGTGCCAGCAGTGAAGGTCGGGGGGCGGGCAATCAGCCCCAGCATTTT; CDR3 length: 16; clone size: .; V gene: TRBV25-1; D gene: .; J gene: TRBJ1-5
CDR3 protein: CASSQDDRTGSGYTF; CDR3 DNA: TGTGCCAGCAGCCAAGATGACCGGACAGGGAGTGGCTACACCTTC; CDR3 length: 15; clone size: once; V gene: TRBV3-1/TRBV3-2; D gene: TRBD1; J gene: TRBJ1-2
CDR3 protein: CASSLQGGADTQYF; CDR3 DNA: TGTGCCAGTAGTTTGCAGGGGGGCGCAGATACGCAGTATTTT; CDR3 length: 14; clone size: .; V gene: TRBV19; D gene: .; J gene: TRBJ2-3
CDR3 protein: CASSQNLPPAPGANVLTF; CDR3 DNA: TGTGCCAGCAGCCAAAACCTGCCCCCAGCGCCTGGGGCCAACGTCCTGACTTTC; CDR3 length: 18; clone size: .; V gene: TRBV4-2; D gene: .; J gene: TRBJ2-6
CDR3 protein: CASAGQISYNEQFF; CDR3 DNA: TGCGCCAGCGCTGGACAGATCAGTTACAATGAGCAGTTCTTC; CDR3 length: 14; clone size: .; V gene: TRBV5-1; D gene: .; J gene: TRBJ2-1
CDR3 protein: CASSPDRGRPFEQYF; CDR3 DNA: TGTGCCAGCAGCCCTGACAGGGGGCGCCCCTTCGAGCAGTACTTC; CDR3 length: 15; clone size: once; V gene: TRBV5-4; D gene: TRBD1; J gene: TRBJ2-7
CDR3 protein: CASSLGGQDKLTIYF; CDR3 DNA: TGTGCCAGCAGCTTAGGAGGACAGGACAAACTCACCATATATTTT; CDR3 length: 15; clone size: .; V gene: TRBV7-9; D gene: TRBD1; J gene: TRBJ1-3
CDR3 protein: CASSLRTTEAFF; CDR3 DNA: TGTGCCAGCAGTTTAAGAACAACTGAAGCTTTCTTT; CDR3 length: 12; clone size: .; V gene: TRBV28; D gene: .; J gene: TRBJ1-1
CDR3 protein: CASRWTGESNQPQHF; CDR3 DNA: TGTGCCAGCCGTTGGACAGGGGAAAGCAATCAGCCCCAGCATTTT; CDR3 length: 15; clone size: .; V gene: TRBV19; D gene: TRBD1; J gene: TRBJ1-5
CDR3 protein: CASSDNTGGCEQYF; CDR3 DNA: TGTGCCAGCAGTGATAACACAGGGGGCTGCGAGCAGTACTTC; CDR3 length: 14; clone size: .; V gene: TRBV3-1/TRBV3-2; D gene: TRBD1; J gene: TRBJ2-7
CDR3 protein: CASSQKTGGALNTEAFF; CDR3 DNA: TGCGCCAGCAGCCAAAAAACAGGGGGCGCCCTGAACACTGAAGCTTTCTTT; CDR3 length: 17; clone size: .; V gene: TRBV4-1; D gene: TRBD1; J gene: TRBJ1-1
CDR3 protein: CASRSLIVNTGELFF; CDR3 DNA: TGTGCCAGTCGTAGCTTGATAGTGAACACCGGGGAGCTGTTTTTT; CDR3 length: 15; clone size: few; V gene: TRBV19; D gene: .; J gene: TRBJ2-2
CDR3 protein: CASSLAALTSITGELFF; CDR3 DNA: TGTGCCAGCAGCTTAGCCGCATTAACTAGTATCACCGGGGAGCTGTTTTTT; CDR3 length: 17; clone size: .; V gene: TRBV7-2; D gene: .; J gene: TRBJ2-2
CDR3 protein: CASSFGTGGPNTGELFF; CDR3 DNA: TGCGCCAGCAGCTTCGGGACAGGGGGCCCGAACACCGGGGAGCTGTTTTTT; CDR3 length: 17; clone size: once; V gene: TRBV5-1; D gene: TRBD1; J gene: TRBJ2-2
CDR3 protein: CASSQAEGAGGYTF; CDR3 DNA: TGTGCCAGCAGCCAAGCCGAGGGGGCGGGTGGCTACACCTTC; CDR3 length: 14; clone size: .; V gene: TRBV3-1/TRBV3-2; D gene: TRBD1; J gene: TRBJ1-2
CDR3 protein: CASSAQGVGLEWVTEAFF; CDR3 DNA: TGTGCCAGCAGTGCCCAGGGGGTTGGGCTTGAATGGGTCACTGAAGCTTTCTTT; CDR3 length: 18; clone size: .; V gene: TRBV6-2/TRBV6-3; D gene: TRBD1; J gene: TRBJ1-1
CDR3 protein: CASSQGQGFFQPQHF; CDR3 DNA: TGTGCCAGCAGCCAAGGACAGGGGTTTTTTCAGCCCCAGCATTTT; CDR3 length: 15; clone size: few; V gene: TRBV3-1/TRBV3-2; D gene: TRBD1; J gene: TRBJ1-5
CDR3 protein: CASSQGRQGPYTF; CDR3 DNA: TGTGCCAGCAGCCAAGGGCGGCAAGGTCCGTACACCTTC; CDR3 length: 13; clone size: .; V gene: TRBV3-1/TRBV3-2; D gene: .; J gene: TRBJ1-2
CDR3 protein: CASTLGLGIDTEAFF; CDR3 DNA: TGTGCCAGCACCCTAGGACTGGGGATTGACACTGAAGCTTTCTTT; CDR3 length: 15; clone size: .; V gene: TRBV5-8; D gene: .; J gene: TRBJ1-1
CDR3 protein: CASAATYQPQHF; CDR3 DNA: TGTGCCAGTGCGGCAACTTATCAGCCCCAGCATTTT; CDR3 length: 12; clone size: .; V gene: TRBV19; D gene: .; J gene: TRBJ1-5
CDR3 protein: CASSAGQVFSYEQYF; CDR3 DNA: TGCGCCAGCAGCGCCGGACAGGTGTTTTCCTACGAGCAGTACTTC; CDR3 length: 15; clone size: few; V gene: TRBV5-1; D gene: TRBD1; J gene: TRBJ2-7
CDR3 protein: CSVKDSAGNTIYF; CDR3 DNA: TGCAGCGTGAAGGACAGTGCTGGAAACACCATATATTTT; CDR3 length: 13; clone size: .; V gene: TRBV29-1; D gene: .; J gene: TRBJ1-3
CDR3 protein: CASSFQGAHGYTF; CDR3 DNA: TGTGCCAGCAGCTTCCAGGGGGCCCATGGCTACACCTTC; CDR3 length: 13; clone size: .; V gene: TRBV7-9; D gene: TRBD1; J gene: TRBJ1-2
CDR3 protein: CASSSVWGLDQPQHF; CDR3 DNA: TGTGCCAGCAGCTCCGTTTGGGGGCTAGATCAGCCCCAGCATTTT; CDR3 length: 15; clone size: .; V gene: TRBV7-2; D gene: .; J gene: TRBJ1-5
CDR3 protein: CASSSQALAGGGHEQFF; CDR3 DNA: TGTGCCAGCAGCTCCCAGGCCTTAGCGGGAGGGGGGCATGAGCAGTTCTTC; CDR3 length: 17; clone size: once; V gene: TRBV7-2; D gene: TRBD2; J gene: TRBJ2-1
CDR3 protein: CASRAGLETQYF; CDR3 DNA: TGTGCCAGTAGGGCAGGGCTCGAGACCCAGTACTTC; CDR3 length: 12; clone size: .; V gene: TRBV19; D gene: .; J gene: TRBJ2-5
CDR3 protein: CASSPSGTRYGYTF; CDR3 DNA: TGCGCCAGCAGCCCCTCGGGTACCCGCTATGGCTACACCTTC; CDR3 length: 14; clone size: .; V gene: TRBV5-1; D gene: .; J gene: TRBJ1-2
CDR3 protein: CSVEDPLLYEQYF; CDR3 DNA: TGCAGCGTTGAAGATCCTCTCCTCTACGAGCAGTACTTC; CDR3 length: 13; clone size: .; V gene: TRBV29-1; D gene: .; J gene: TRBJ2-7
CDR3 protein: CASSPAVAGVYEQYF; CDR3 DNA: TGTGCCAGCAGCCCGGCGGTAGCGGGAGTCTACGAGCAGTACTTC; CDR3 length: 15; clone size: .; V gene: TRBV11-1; D gene: TRBD2; J gene: TRBJ2-7
CDR3 protein: CASSTVGGSGNTIYF; CDR3 DNA: TGTGCCAGCAGCACCGTCGGGGGATCTGGAAACACCATATATTTT; CDR3 length: 15; clone size: .; V gene: TRBV5-6; D gene: .; J gene: TRBJ1-3
CDR3 protein: CASTRLAGFNEQFF; CDR3 DNA: TGTGCCAGCACCCGACTAGCGGGGTTCAATGAGCAGTTCTTC; CDR3 length: 14; clone size: .; V gene: TRBV9; D gene: TRBD2; J gene: TRBJ2-1
CDR3 protein: CASSLPGTNTGELFF; CDR3 DNA: TGTGCCAGCAGTTTACCGGGGACGAACACCGGGGAGCTGTTTTTT; CDR3 length: 15; clone size: .; V gene: TRBV28; D gene: .; J gene: TRBJ2-2
CDR3 protein: CASRLESYEQYF; CDR3 DNA: TGCGCCAGCAGGCTTGAGTCCTACGAGCAGTACTTC; CDR3 length: 12; clone size: .; V gene: TRBV5-1; D gene: .; J gene: TRBJ2-7
CDR3 protein: CASSQDMGGTEAFF; CDR3 DNA: TGCGCCAGCAGCCAAGATATGGGGGGCACTGAAGCTTTCTTT; CDR3 length: 14; clone size: .; V gene: TRBV4-1; D gene: .; J gene: TRBJ1-1
CDR3 protein: CASSPRDRIFNEKLFF; CDR3 DNA: TGTGCCAGTAGTCCCCGGGACAGGATCTTTAATGAAAAACTGTTTTTT; CDR3 length: 16; clone size: .; V gene: TRBV19; D gene: TRBD1; J gene: TRBJ1-4
CDR3 protein: CASRQGVSSGGYTF; CDR3 DNA: TGTGCCAGCAGGCAAGGGGTCTCCTCCGGGGGCTACACCTTC; CDR3 length: 14; clone size: .; V gene: TRBV21-1; D gene: .; J gene: TRBJ1-2
CDR3 protein: CASSVGATNEKLFF; CDR3 DNA: TGTGCCAGCAGCGTGGGAGCAACTAATGAAAAACTGTTTTTT; CDR3 length: 14; clone size: .; V gene: TRBV7-8; D gene: .; J gene: TRBJ1-4
CDR3 protein: CASSLGKLRTSYNEQFF; CDR3 DNA: TGTGCCAGCAGCTTAGGAAAGCTCCGGACAAGCTACAATGAGCAGTTCTTC; CDR3 length: 17; clone size: .; V gene: TRBV7-6; D gene: .; J gene: TRBJ2-1
CDR3 protein: CASSQGTGGEETQYF; CDR3 DNA: TGCGCCAGCAGCCAGGGGACAGGGGGCGAGGAGACCCAGTACTTC; CDR3 length: 15; clone size: .; V gene: TRBV5-1; D gene: TRBD1; J gene: TRBJ2-5
CDR3 protein: CASFRGGRASTGELFF; CDR3 DNA: TGTGCCAGCTTTAGGGGTGGGAGGGCTTCCACCGGGGAGCTGTTTTTT; CDR3 length: 16; clone size: .; V gene: TRBV6-6; D gene: TRBD2; J gene: TRBJ2-2
CDR3 protein: CASTSPTGVNEQFF; CDR3 DNA: TGTGCCAGCACCTCCCCCACAGGGGTGAATGAGCAGTTCTTC; CDR3 length: 14; clone size: .; V gene: TRBV7-2; D gene: TRBD1; J gene: TRBJ2-1
CDR3 protein: CASSEQGAGTQYF; CDR3 DNA: TGTGCCAGTAGTGAACAGGGGGCTGGAACCCAGTACTTC; CDR3 length: 13; clone size: .; V gene: TRBV19; D gene: TRBD1; J gene: TRBJ2-5
CDR3 protein: CASNDRVSGYTF; CDR3 DNA: TGTGCCAGCAACGACAGGGTTAGTGGCTACACCTTC; CDR3 length: 12; clone size: .; V gene: TRBV7-2; D gene: TRBD1; J gene: TRBJ1-2
CDR3 protein: CASSAYSGRVYNEQFF; CDR3 DNA: TGTGCCAGCAGTGCGTATAGCGGGAGGGTCTACAATGAGCAGTTCTTC; CDR3 length: 16; clone size: .; V gene: TRBV6-1; D gene: TRBD2; J gene: TRBJ2-1
CDR3 protein: CASGQGAENIQYF; CDR3 DNA: TGTGCCAGCGGACAGGGGGCGGAAAACATTCAGTACTTC; CDR3 length: 13; clone size: .; V gene: TRBV5-4; D gene: TRBD1; J gene: TRBJ2-4
CDR3 protein: CASSVDYNYGYTF; CDR3 DNA: TGTGCCAGCAGCGTAGATTATAACTATGGCTACACCTTC; CDR3 length: 13; clone size: .; V gene: TRBV9; D gene: .; J gene: TRBJ1-2